The 21 T cell receptor beta chains below were found in one sample sequenced in a study of cytomegalovirus exposure and HLA in healthy donors (dated by TCRdb to about 2017). Receptor libraries were prepared by the immunoSEQ multiplex PCR assay. For the multiplex PCR, a mixture combining 60 forward primers for TCR Vbeta segments and 13 reverse primers for TCR Jbeta segments was used. TCRdb mirrors the immuneACCESS table, restricted to in-frame sequences. Some clones are absent from its copies; in checked studies, under half trace to an unresolved V gene, and the reason for the others is unknown. Across this sample there are 95,000 to 150,000 clones, with 82% seen only once. The ten most abundant clones make up 1.5% of the sample. Sequenced input: PBMCs. All receptors derive from a woman aged 18-29 years in good health and CMV-seronegative.

In this sample, this clone turned up a few times. In DNA, the CDR3 is TGTGCCAGCAGCCACGGGACAGGTGCCGGCAATGAGCAGTTCTTC. Translation gives CASSHGTGAGNEQFF. The chain employs TRBV6-5 and TRBJ2-1; 8 bases are a match to TRBD1. Germline V gene sequence: CDR1 MNHEY, CDR2 SVGAGI. V shed 6 bases, J shed 6 bases, and the junction held 10 bases outside the gene matches. This CDR3 has 15 amino acids.

This clone was detected a few times. This sequence joins TRBV5-8 and TRBJ1-1; TRBD1 agrees at 7 bases. Germline lookup yields CDR1 SGHTS and CDR2 YDEGEE. V shed 4 bases, J shed 4 bases, and the junction held 16 bases outside the gene matches. CDR3 length: 17 residues. CDR3 bases: TGTGCCAGCAGCGTGGGACAGCCCTTACAGGGTAGCACTGAAGCTTTCTTT. This sequence encodes CASSVGQPLQGSTEAFF.

V is TRBV9 and J is TRBJ2-1; 12 bases align to TRBD2. The CDR3 has 15 residues. V was pared by 2 bases and J by 8 bases, with 5 bases of the junction left unmatched. Germline CDR1 SGDLS, CDR2 YYNGEE. The CDR3 coding sequence is TGTGCCAGCAGCGTTAGCGGACTAGCGGGATATGAGCAGTTCTTC. Its translation is CASSVSGLAGYEQFF.

This clone was recorded only once. This chain connects TRBV7-3 to TRBJ2-3, with D possibly matching TRBD2 (5 bases). The CDR3 has 17 amino acids. Germline V lookup: CDR1 SGHTA, CDR2 FQGTGA. V was shortened by 5 bases and J by 1 base, with 19 bases between the two germline ends. The CDR3 region is CASSQSILGVRTDTQYF. The CDR3 bases are TGTGCCAGCAGCCAATCGATCCTGGGAGTTCGCACAGATACGCAGTATTTT.

The chain uses TRBV2 and TRBJ2-2; 8 positions match TRBD2. CDR3 length: 14 amino acids. Trimming at V came to 8 bases and at J to 2 bases, leaving 4 bases not matched to a gene. Germline V gene lookup returns CDR1 SNHLY and CDR2 FYNNEI. CDR3 sequence: CASLGTRNTGELFF. The CDR3 coding sequence is TGTGCCAGCCTCGGGACTAGAAACACCGGGGAGCTGTTTTTT.

A word on this clone: One junction end does not reproduce the germline sequence, and a read error may be involved. The chain recombines TRBV7-9 with TRBJ2-1, with D unresolved. Germline lookup yields CDR1 SEHNR and CDR2 FQNEAQ (reference sequence). The CDR3 is 15 residues long. CDR3 sequence: CASSFGRSSYNGQFF. For the CDR3, the DNA is TGTGCCAGCAGCTTTGGGCGCAGCTCCTACAATGGGCAGTTCTTC.

The chain employs TRBV19 and TRBJ2-7; 12 bases match TRBD1. The CDR3 extends over 12 amino acids. V trimming: 9 bases; J trimming: 6 bases; junction bases outside the gene matches: 3. The germline CDR1 and CDR2 sequences are LNHDA and SQIVND (reference sequence). Written as DNA, the CDR3 is TGTGCCAGCGGGACAGGGGGCGGCGAGCAGTACTTC. Translating it yields CASGTGGGEQYF.

CDR3 bases: TGTGCCAGTAGTATAGGGACAGCCGCCTATGGCTACACCTTC. This gives the protein CASSIGTAAYGYTF. V gene TRBV19 combines with J gene TRBJ1-2, with D maybe TRBD1 (6 bases). Germline V gene lookup returns CDR1 LNHDA and CDR2 SQIVND (reference sequence). Trimming shortened V by 1 base and J by 4 bases, and 10 bases separated the two germline ends. This CDR3 contains 14 residues.

This clone occurred a few times. The J gene is TRBJ2-1, the V gene TRBV2, with 7 bases fitting TRBD1. The CDR3 is 12 amino acids. Germline trimming cut 10 bases from V and 5 bases from J; bases unmatched to any gene: 5. Germline lookup yields CDR1 SNHLY and CDR2 FYNNEI. In DNA, the CDR3 is TGTGCCACCCGGACAGGCGACAATGAGCAGTTCTTC. Its translation is CATRTGDNEQFF.

This clone occurred a few times. The chain couples TRBV7-2 to TRBJ2-1; 13 bases fit TRBD2. The CDR3 runs to 16 residues. V gave up 4 bases and J gave up 10 bases; unmatched junction bases: 10. The germline CDR1 and CDR2 sequences are SGHTA and FQGNSA. The CDR3 region is CASSSETSGRMREQFF. In nucleotides, the CDR3 is TGTGCCAGCAGCTCCGAGACTAGCGGGAGGATGCGGGAGCAGTTCTTC.

J is TRBJ2-2 and V is TRBV7-9, with 7 nucleotides matching TRBD2. J gave up 5 bases and V 5 bases, and 14 bases lay outside the gene matches. Looked up from germline, CDR1 is SEHNR and CDR2 is FQNEAQ (reference sequence). This CDR3 has 17 residues. In DNA, the CDR3 is TGTGCCAGCAGCGACGCCGGGACTACCGGAGATACCGGGGAGCTGTTTTTT. It is translated as CASSDAGTTGDTGELFF.

The chain uses TRBV18 and TRBJ2-5; 8 nucleotides line up with TRBD1. The CDR3 extends over 13 amino acids. Unmatched junction bases numbered 2, after V lost 6 bases and J lost 2 bases. Per the germline V gene, CDR1 is KGHSH and CDR2 is LQKENI. The CDR3: CASSTGVQETQYF. Written as DNA, the CDR3 is TGTGCCAGCTCGACAGGGGTTCAAGAGACCCAGTACTTC.

CDR3 amino acids: CASSLEGTGAREQYF. CDR3 in DNA: TGTGCCAGCAGCTTAGAAGGGACAGGGGCCCGCGAGCAGTACTTC. The rearrangement uses TRBV7-8 and TRBJ2-7; 10 bases line up with TRBD1. The CDR3 consists of 15 residues. The germline gives CDR1 SGHVS, CDR2 FQNEAQ. V lost 1 base to trimming and J lost 6 bases; unmatched junction nucleotides: 6.

The V and J genes are TRBV19 and TRBJ1-5; weak D call: TRBD1 (5 bases). This CDR3 has 15 amino acids. Germline lookup yields CDR1 LNHDA and CDR2 SQIVND (reference sequence). The V and J ends lost 5 bases and 0 bases respectively, with 11 bases between them. CDR3 amino acids: CASSVTEYSNQPQHF. CDR3 DNA sequence: TGTGCCAGTAGTGTGACAGAGTATAGCAATCAGCCCCAGCATTTT.

The chain has TRBV6-5 and TRBJ2-2; D is possibly TRBD1 (5 bases). The V end lost 5 bases, the J end lost 5 bases, and 15 bases lay between the germline ends. The CDR3 covers 15 residues. Per the germline V gene, CDR1 is MNHEY and CDR2 is SVGAGI. DNA of the CDR3: TGTGCCAGCAGTAAGGGGCGCGTCCGGACCGGGGAGCTGTTTTTT. Translating it yields CASSKGRVRTGELFF.

CDR3 coding DNA: TGTGCCACCACATGGACAGGGGCCGGCAGAAATGAGCAGTTCTTC. It translates to CATTWTGAGRNEQFF. This sequence joins TRBV27 and TRBJ2-1, with 9 positions matching TRBD1. The CDR3 contains 15 residues. In germline, CDR1 is MNHEY, CDR2 SMNVEV (reference sequence). The J segment lost 7 bases and the V segment lost 10 bases, leaving 14 bases of the junction unmatched.

V and J are TRBV29-1 and TRBJ2-4, with TRBD1 identical over 10 bases. Germline lookup yields CDR1 SQVTM and CDR2 ANQGSEA. This CDR3 has 15 amino acids. V was clipped by 4 bases and J by 8 bases; unmatched bases: 11. CDR3 in DNA: TGCAGCGTTGTTAGGGACAGGGGTGTTGCGGACATTCAGTACTTC. Protein sequence: CSVVRDRGVADIQYF.

The rearrangement joins TRBV11-2 to TRBJ2-5; 9 bases are shared with TRBD1. V shed 4 bases, J shed 5 bases, and the junction held 5 bases outside the gene matches. The CDR3 has 14 residues. Germline CDR1 and CDR2: SGHAT and FQNNGV. The CDR3, as DNA: TGTGCCAGCAGCTCAACAGGGGGCGGGGAGACCCAGTACTTC. This gives the protein CASSSTGGGETQYF.

This clone was observed a few times. The J gene is TRBJ1-6, the V gene TRBV2; the match to TRBD1 covers 10 bases. The CDR3 has 14 residues. J was trimmed by 9 bases and V by 7 bases; bases with no gene match: 6. Germline loops: CDR1 SNHLY, CDR2 FYNNEI. CDR3 loop: CASMTGGVGSPLHF. In nucleotides, the CDR3 is TGTGCCAGCATGACAGGGGGCGTGGGTTCACCCCTCCACTTT.

The gene calls are TRBV27 and TRBJ2-3; TRBD2 matches 10 bases. The CDR3 totals 15 residues. The germline CDR1 and CDR2 sequences are MNHEY and SMNVEV (reference sequence). The V segment lost 5 bases and the J segment 6 bases; nucleotides outside the gene matches: 8. The CDR3 region is CASSQLAGLLDTQYF. Here the CDR3 DNA reads TGTGCCAGCAGTCAACTAGCGGGGCTCTTGGATACGCAGTATTTT.

The V gene is TRBV18, the J gene TRBJ1-3; the match to TRBD1 covers 9 bases. Germline CDR1 reads KGHSH; CDR2 reads LQKENI. The CDR3 loop spans 16 amino acids. The V and J ends lost 5 bases and 2 bases, in that order; junction bases with no gene match: 7. The CDR3 coding sequence is TGTGCCAGCTCATTCGGGACAGGGAACGCTGGAAACACCATATATTTT. It is translated as CASSFGTGNAGNTIYF.